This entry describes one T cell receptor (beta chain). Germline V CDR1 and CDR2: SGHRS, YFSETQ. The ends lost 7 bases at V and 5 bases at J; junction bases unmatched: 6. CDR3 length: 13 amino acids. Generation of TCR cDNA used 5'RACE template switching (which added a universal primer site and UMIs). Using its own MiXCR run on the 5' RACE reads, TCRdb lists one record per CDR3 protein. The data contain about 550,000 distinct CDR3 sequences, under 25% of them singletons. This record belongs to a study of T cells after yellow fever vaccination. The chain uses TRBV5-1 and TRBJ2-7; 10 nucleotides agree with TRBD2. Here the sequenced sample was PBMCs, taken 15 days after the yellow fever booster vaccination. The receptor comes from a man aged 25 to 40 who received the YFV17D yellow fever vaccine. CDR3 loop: CASSGTSVNEQYF. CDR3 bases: TGCGCCAGCTCCGGGACTAGCGTCAACGAGCAGTACTTC.